This T cell receptor (beta chain) emerged from a study of blood T cell repertoires in COVID-19. TCRdb's table, derived via immunoSEQ multiplex PCR, lists solely in-frame clones and lacks some. The profile shows roughly 190,000 clones, about nine tenths of them singletons. CDR3 length: 16 amino acids. V trimming: 2 bases; J trimming: 7 bases; junction bases outside the gene matches: 11. Germline values: CDR1 SGHNT, CDR2 YENEEA. This receptor was obtained from a man between 50 and 59 years old with acute or convalescent COVID-19. The V call is TRBV11-3, the J call TRBJ2-7, with 10 bases aligning to TRBD2. Sequenced sample: peripheral blood. Here the CDR3 reads CASSLNPLAGAGEQYF. The CDR3 bases are TGTGCCAGCAGCTTAAATCCTCTAGCGGGAGCTGGTGAGCAGTACTTC.